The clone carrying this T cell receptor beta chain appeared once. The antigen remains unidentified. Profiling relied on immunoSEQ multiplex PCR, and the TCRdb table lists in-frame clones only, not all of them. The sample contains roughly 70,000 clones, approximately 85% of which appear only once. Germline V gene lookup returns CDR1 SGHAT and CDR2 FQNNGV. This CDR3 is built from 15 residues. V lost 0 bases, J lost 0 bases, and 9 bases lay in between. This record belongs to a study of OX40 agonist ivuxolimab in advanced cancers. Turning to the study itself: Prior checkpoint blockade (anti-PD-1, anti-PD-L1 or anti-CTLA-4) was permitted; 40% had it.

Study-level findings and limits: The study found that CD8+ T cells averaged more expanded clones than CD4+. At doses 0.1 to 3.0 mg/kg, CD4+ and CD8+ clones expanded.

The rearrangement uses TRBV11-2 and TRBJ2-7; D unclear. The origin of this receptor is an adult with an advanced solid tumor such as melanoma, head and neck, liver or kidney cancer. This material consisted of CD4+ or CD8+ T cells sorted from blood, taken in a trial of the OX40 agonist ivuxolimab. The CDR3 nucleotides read TGTGCCAGCAGCTTAGAAAGCCGTAGCTCCTACGAGCAGTACTTC. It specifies CASSLESRSSYEQYF.